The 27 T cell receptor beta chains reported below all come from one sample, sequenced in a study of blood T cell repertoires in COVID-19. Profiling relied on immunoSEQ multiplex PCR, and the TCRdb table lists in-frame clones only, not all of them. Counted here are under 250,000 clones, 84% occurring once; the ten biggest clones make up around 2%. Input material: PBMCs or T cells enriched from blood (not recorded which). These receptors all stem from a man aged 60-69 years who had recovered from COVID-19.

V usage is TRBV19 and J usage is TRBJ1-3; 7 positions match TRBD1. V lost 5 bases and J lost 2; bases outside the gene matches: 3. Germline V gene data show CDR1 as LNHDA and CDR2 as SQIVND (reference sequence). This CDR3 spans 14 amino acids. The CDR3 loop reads CASSLTGPGNTIYF. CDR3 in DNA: TGTGCCAGTAGTCTGACAGGGCCTGGAAACACCATATATTTT.

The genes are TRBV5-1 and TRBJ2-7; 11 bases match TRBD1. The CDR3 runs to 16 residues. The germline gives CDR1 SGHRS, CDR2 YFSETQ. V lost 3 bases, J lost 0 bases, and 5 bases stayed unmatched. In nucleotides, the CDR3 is TGCGCCAGCAGCTGGACAGGGGGCCTAAGCTCCTACGAGCAGTACTTC. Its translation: CASSWTGGLSSYEQYF.

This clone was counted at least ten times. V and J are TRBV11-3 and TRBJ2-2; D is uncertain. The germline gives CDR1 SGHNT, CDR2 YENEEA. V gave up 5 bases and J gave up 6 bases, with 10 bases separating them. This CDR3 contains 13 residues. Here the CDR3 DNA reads TGTGCCAGCAGCCCACAGACGTCCGGGGAGCTGTTTTTT. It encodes CASSPQTSGELFF. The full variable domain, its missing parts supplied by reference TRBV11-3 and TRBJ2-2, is EAGVVQSPRYKIIEKKQPVAFWCNPISGHNTLYWYLQNLGQGPELLIRYENEEAVDDSQLPKDRFSAERLKGVDSTLKIQPAELGDSAVYLCASSPQTSGELFFGEGSRLTVL.

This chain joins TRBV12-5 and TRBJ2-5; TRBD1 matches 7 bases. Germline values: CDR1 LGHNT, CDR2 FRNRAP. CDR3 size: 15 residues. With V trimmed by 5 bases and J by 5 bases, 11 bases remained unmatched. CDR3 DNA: TGTGCTAGTGGTCCCCCCGTTCCACAGGGGGAGACCCAGTACTTC. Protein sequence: CASGPPVPQGETQYF.

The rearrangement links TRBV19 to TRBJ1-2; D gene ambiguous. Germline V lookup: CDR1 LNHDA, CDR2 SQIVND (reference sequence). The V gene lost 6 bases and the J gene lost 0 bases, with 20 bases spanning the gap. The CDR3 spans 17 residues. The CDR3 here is CASRSGRGIDSNYGYTF. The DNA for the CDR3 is TGTGCCAGTAGATCTGGACGGGGAATAGATTCTAACTATGGCTACACCTTC.

DNA of the CDR3: TGTGCCAGCAGCCGCGCCGGGACAGAAGGCGAGCAGTACTTC. Its protein product is CASSRAGTEGEQYF. The V and J genes are TRBV7-2 and TRBJ2-7; 7 bases are shared with TRBD1. V lost 5 bases, J lost 6 bases, and 10 bases stayed unmatched. Germline V gene lookup returns CDR1 SGHTA and CDR2 FQGNSA. The CDR3 runs to 14 residues.

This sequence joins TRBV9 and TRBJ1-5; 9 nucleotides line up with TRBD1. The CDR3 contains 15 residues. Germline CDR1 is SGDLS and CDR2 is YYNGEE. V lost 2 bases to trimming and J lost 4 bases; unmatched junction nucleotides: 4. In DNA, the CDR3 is TGTGCCAGCAGCGTCGGGACAGGGCAAAATCAGCCCCAGCATTTT. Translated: CASSVGTGQNQPQHF. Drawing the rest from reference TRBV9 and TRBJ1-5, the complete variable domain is DSGVTQTPKHLITATGQRVTLRCSPRSGDLSVYWYQQSLDQGLQFLIQYYNGEERAKGNILERFSAQQFPDLHSELNLSSLELGDSALYFCASSVGTGQNQPQHFGDGTRLSIL.

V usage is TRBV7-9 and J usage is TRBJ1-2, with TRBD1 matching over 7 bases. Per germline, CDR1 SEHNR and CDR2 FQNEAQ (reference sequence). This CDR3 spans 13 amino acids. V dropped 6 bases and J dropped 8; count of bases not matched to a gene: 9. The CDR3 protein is CASSLGQQGGYTF. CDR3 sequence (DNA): TGTGCCAGCAGTTTGGGACAGCAAGGAGGCTACACCTTC.

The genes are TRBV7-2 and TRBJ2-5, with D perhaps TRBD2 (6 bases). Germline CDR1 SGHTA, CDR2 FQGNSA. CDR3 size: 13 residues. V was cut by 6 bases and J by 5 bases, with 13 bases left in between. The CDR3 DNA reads TGTGCCAGCAGGGCGGGCGGGGTGGAGACCCAGTACTTC. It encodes CASRAGGVETQYF.

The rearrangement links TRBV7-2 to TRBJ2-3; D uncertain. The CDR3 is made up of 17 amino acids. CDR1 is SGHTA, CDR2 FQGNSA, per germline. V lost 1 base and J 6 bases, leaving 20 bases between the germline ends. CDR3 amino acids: CASSLVPRPAVGDTQYF. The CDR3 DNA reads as TGTGCCAGCAGCTTAGTGCCCCGACCGGCCGTCGGGGATACGCAGTATTTT.

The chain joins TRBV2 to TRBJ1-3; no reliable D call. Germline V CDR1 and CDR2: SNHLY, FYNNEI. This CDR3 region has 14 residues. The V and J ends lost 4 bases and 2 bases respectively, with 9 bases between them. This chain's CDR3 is CASSGRVTGNTIYF. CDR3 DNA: TGTGCCAGCAGTGGGAGGGTAACTGGAAACACCATATATTTT. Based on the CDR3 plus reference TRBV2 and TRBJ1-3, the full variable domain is EPEVTQTPSHQVTQMGQEVILRCVPISNHLYFYWYRQILGQKVEFLVSFYNNEISEKSEIFDDQFSVERPDGSNFTLKIRSTKLEDSAMYFCASSGRVTGNTIYFGEGSWLTVV.

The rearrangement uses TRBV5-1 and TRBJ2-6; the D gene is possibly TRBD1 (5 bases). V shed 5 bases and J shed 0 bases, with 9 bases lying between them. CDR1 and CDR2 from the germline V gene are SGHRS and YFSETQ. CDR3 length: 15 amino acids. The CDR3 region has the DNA TGCGCCAGCAGGGGGCCCATCTCTGGGGCCAACGTCCTGACTTTC. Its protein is CASRGPISGANVLTF.

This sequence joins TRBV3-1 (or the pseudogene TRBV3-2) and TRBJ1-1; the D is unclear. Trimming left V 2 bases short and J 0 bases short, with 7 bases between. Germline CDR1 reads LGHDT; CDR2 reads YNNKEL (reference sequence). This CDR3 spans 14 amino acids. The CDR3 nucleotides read TGTGCCAGCAGCCAAATCCCCATGAACACTGAAGCTTTCTTT. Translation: CASSQIPMNTEAFF.

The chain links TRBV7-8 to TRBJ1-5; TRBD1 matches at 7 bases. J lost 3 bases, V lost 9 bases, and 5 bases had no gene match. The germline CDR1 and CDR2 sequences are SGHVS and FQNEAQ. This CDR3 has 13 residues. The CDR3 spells CASTRGLNQPQHF. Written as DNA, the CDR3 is TGTGCCAGTACGAGGGGGCTCAATCAGCCCCAGCATTTT. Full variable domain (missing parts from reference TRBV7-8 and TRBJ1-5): GAGVSQSPRYKVAKRGQDVALRCDPISGHVSLFWYQQALGQGPEFLTYFQNEAQLDKSGLPSDRFFAERPEGSVSTLKIQRTQQEDSAVYLCASTRGLNQPQHFGDGTRLSIL.

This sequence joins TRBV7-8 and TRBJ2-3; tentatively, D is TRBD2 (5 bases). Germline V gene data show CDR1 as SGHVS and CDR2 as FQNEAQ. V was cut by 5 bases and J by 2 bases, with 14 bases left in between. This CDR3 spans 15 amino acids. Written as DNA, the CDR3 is TGTGCCAGCAGCCCCGGACTTTTGAACACAGATACGCAGTATTTT. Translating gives CASSPGLLNTDTQYF.

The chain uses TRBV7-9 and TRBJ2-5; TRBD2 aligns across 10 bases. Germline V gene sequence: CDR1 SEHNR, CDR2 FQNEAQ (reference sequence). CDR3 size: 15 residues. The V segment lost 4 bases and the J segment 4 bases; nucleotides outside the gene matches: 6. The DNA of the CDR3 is TGTGCCAGCAGCTCCAGCGGGGGGGCCTCAGAGACCCAGTACTTC. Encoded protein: CASSSSGGASETQYF.

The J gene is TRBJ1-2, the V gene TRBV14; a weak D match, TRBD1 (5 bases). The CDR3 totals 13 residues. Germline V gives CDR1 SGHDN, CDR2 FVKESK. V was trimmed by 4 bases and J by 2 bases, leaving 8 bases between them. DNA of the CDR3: TGTGCCAGCAGCCTGGACACCAACTATGGCTACACCTTC. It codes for CASSLDTNYGYTF. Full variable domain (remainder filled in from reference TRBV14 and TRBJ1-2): EAGVTQFPSHSVIEKGQTVTLRCDPISGHDNLYWYRRVMGKEIKFLLHFVKESKQDESGMPNNRFLAERTGGTYSTLKVQPAELEDSGVYFCASSLDTNYGYTFGSGTRLTVV.

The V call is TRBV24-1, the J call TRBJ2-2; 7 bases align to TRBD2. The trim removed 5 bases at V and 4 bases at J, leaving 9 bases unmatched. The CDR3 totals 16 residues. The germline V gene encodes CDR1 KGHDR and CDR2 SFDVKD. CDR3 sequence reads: CATSASGREATGELFF. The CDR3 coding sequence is TGTGCCACCAGTGCTTCGGGGAGGGAGGCCACCGGGGAGCTGTTTTTT.

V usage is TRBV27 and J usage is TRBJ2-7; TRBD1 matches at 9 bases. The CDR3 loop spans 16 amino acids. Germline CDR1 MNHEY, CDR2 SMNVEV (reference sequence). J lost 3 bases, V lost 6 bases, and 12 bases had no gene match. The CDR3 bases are TGTGCCAGCAGCCGCAACCCCGGGACAGGGAGCTACGAGCAGTACTTC. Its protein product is CASSRNPGTGSYEQYF.

CDR3 sequence reads: CASSAGQGLGTEAFF. CDR3 nucleotides: TGTGCCAGCAGCGCGGGACAGGGGTTGGGCACTGAAGCTTTCTTT. The rearrangement uses TRBV7-9 and TRBJ1-1; 10 bases agree with TRBD1. CDR1 and CDR2 from the germline V gene are SEHNR and FQNEAQ (reference sequence). The CDR3 has 15 amino acids. V gave up 5 bases and J gave up 4 bases; unmatched junction bases: 7.

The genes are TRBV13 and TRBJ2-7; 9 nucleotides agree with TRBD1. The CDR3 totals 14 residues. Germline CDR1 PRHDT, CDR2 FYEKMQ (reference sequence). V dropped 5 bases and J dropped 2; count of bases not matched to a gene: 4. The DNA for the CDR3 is TGTGCCAGCAGCGCCCGGGACAGGGCCTACGAGCAGTACTTC. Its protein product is CASSARDRAYEQYF.

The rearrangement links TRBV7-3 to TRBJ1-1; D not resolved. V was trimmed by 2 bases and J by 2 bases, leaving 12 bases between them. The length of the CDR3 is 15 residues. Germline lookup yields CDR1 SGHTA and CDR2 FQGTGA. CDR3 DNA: TGTGCCAGCAGCTTAGGTTGGTCCACTAACACTGAAGCTTTCTTT. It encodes CASSLGWSTNTEAFF.

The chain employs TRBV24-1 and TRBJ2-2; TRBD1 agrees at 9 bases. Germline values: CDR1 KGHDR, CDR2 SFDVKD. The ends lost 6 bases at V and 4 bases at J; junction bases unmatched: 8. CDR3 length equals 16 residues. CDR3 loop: CATSPTGGAGTGELFF. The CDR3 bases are TGTGCCACCAGTCCCACAGGGGGCGCGGGCACCGGGGAGCTGTTTTTT.

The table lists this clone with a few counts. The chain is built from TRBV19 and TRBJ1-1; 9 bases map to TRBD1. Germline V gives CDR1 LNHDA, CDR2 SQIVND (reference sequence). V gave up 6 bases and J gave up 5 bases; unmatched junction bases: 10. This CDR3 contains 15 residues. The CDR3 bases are TGTGCCAGTAGCAACCCATACAGGGGGCGGACTGAAGCTTTCTTT. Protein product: CASSNPYRGRTEAFF. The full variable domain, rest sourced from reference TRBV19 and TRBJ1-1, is DGGITQSPKYLFRKEGQNVTLSCEQNLNHDAMYWYRQDPGQGLRLIYYSQIVNDFQKGDIAEGYSVSREKKESFPLTVTSAQKNPTAFYLCASSNPYRGRTEAFFGQGTRLTVV.

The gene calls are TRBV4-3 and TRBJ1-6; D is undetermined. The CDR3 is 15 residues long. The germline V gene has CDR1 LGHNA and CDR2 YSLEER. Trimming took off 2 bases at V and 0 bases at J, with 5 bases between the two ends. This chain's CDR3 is CASSQTSSYNSPLHF. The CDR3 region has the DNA TGCGCCAGCAGCCAAACCAGCTCCTATAATTCACCCCTCCACTTT.

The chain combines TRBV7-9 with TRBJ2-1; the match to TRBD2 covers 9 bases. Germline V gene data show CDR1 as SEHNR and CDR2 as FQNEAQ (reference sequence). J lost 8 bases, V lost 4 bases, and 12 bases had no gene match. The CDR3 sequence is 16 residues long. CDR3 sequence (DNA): TGTGCCAGCAGCTCCCCCGGGGCGGGGGGGCAGGATGAGCAGTTCTTC. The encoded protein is CASSSPGAGGQDEQFF.

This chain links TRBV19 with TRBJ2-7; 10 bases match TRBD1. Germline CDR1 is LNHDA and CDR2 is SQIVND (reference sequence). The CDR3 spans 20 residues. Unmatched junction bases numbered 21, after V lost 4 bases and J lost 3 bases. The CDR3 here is CASSTQLTASGTGDFYEQYF. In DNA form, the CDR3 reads TGTGCCAGTAGTACTCAACTCACCGCCTCCGGGACAGGGGATTTCTACGAGCAGTACTTC.